The present T cell receptor (beta chain) was sequenced within a study of shared clonotypes between healthy human individuals. Germline CDR1 and CDR2: MDHEN and SYDVKM. This CDR3 is 14 amino acids long. V gave up 2 bases and J gave up 6 bases, with 11 bases separating them. Deep-level settings were used for running the assay. Repertoires were generated with immunoSEQ multiplex PCR, while TCRdb's copy carries only in-frame clones and drops some. The table includes around 1.5 million clones, approximately 98% detected once. It was into CD45RA+ naive and CD45RA-negative memory subsets that the CD4+ cells were split.

The source material was naive CD4+ T cells sorted from blood. Indicated subset: CD45RA+ positively selected. The chain employs TRBV28 and TRBJ1-5; possible D gene TRBD1, 6 bases. The TCR originated in a man aged 25-40 years in good health. The CDR3 loop reads CASSLATGRQPQHF. The CDR3 DNA follows: TGTGCCAGCAGTTTAGCGACAGGTCGTCAGCCCCAGCATTTT.